This T cell receptor beta chain came from a study of control samples from healthy donors and cancer patients. Germline trimming cut 4 bases from V and 5 bases from J; bases unmatched to any gene: 9. This CDR3 has 17 amino acids. The germline V gene encodes CDR1 MDHEN and CDR2 SYDVKM. The repertoire was sequenced with immunoSEQ multiplex PCR; TCRdb's copy has only in-frame clones and lacks some. The table lists some 160,000 clones, roughly 90% of them singletons, with approximately 0.7% in the top ten. Sequencing was carried out using blood. The receptor's source is a woman aged 25 to 45 in good health. This chain links TRBV28 with TRBJ2-1, with 12 nucleotides matching TRBD2. CDR3 nucleotide sequence: TGTGCCAGCAGTTCCAGGGCCGGACTAGCGGGACACAATGAGCAGTTCTTC. Its translation is CASSSRAGLAGHNEQFF.